This T cell receptor (beta chain) was obtained from a study of T cells in localized non-small cell lung cancer. Clones were read by immunoSEQ multiplex PCR, and TCRdb kept only the in-frame ones, dropping some. The sample has more than 11,000 clones, roughly 90% seen once; the top ten hold roughly 2.6%. Remarks on this clone: Its antigen remains unknown.

Whole-study results and caveats: Patients showing higher blood T cell density tended to see longer overall survival. Appearance in adjacent lung was seen for a median approximately 60 of the top 100 tumor clones.

The sequence came from a man aged 40 to 70 with stage III lung adenocarcinoma. Here the sequenced sample was peripheral blood mononuclear cells, taken before any cancer treatment.

DNA of the CDR3: TGTGCCAGCAGCGTAGTAGTCACAGATACGCAGTATTTT. This encodes CASSVVVTDTQYF. J is TRBJ2-3 and V is TRBV9; D is ambiguous. CDR1 and CDR2 from the germline V gene are SGDLS and YYNGEE. CDR3 size: 13 residues. The V end was cut by 0 bases, the J end by 2 bases, with 4 bases between.